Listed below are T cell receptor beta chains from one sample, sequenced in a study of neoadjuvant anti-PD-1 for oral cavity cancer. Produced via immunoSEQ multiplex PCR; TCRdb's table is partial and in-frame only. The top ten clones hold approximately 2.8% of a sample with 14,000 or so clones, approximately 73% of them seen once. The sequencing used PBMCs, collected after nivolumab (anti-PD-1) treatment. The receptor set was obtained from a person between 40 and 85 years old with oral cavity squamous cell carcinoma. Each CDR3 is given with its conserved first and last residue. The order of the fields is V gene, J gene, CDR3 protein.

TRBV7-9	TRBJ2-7	CASSPGTSGSRDEQYF
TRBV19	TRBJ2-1	CASTAGTSGRVNEQFF
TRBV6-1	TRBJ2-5	CASSGGDLQETQYF
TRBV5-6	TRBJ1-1	CASSKGQGYEAFF
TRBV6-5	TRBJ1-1	CASRATGNTEAFF
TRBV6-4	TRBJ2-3	CASSETGGADTQYF
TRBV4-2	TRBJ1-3	CASSHPGVGSGNTIYF
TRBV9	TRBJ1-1	CASSVDGVVTEAFF
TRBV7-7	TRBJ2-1	CASSFAAGDNEQFF
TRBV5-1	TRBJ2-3	CASSLALAVGTDTQYF
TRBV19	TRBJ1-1	CASSRAGQQQEAFF
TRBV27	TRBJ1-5	CASSLSWDRNQPQHF
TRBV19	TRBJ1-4	CASRTDPTNEKLFF
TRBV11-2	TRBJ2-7	CASSLEAPPSYEQYF
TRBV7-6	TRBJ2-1	CASSLGVANAYNEQFF
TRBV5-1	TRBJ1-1	CASSENLGLNTEAFF
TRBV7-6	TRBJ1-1	CASVRGTGAVGNTEAFF
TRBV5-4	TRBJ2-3	CASSPGQGERTQYF
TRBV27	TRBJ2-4	CASNTPGQGNIQYF
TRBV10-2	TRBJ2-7	CASSSGKVSYEQYF
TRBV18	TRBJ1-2	CASSPPGQGRYGYTF
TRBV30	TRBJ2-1	CAWEGGERNEQFF
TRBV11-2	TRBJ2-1	CASSLDPESSYNEQFF
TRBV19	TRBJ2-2	CASSILGTVGTGELFF
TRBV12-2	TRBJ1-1	CASRLAFTGLNTEAFF
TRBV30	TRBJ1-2	CAWSNSDAGPRNYGYTF
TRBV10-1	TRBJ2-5	CASSEGRAGMYQYF